Listed here are 6 T cell receptor beta chains from one sample, sequenced in a study of response to subunit inactivated influenza vaccine. TCRdb independently ran MiXCR on the RT-PCR reads; one entry per CDR3 protein. In the table there are under 550,000 distinct CDR3 sequences, less than 8% of which are singletons. Sample: PBMCs from blood, taken about 23 months after vaccination. All receptors come from a man aged 50-75 years who received an inactivated influenza vaccine.

This clonotype has more than one count but fewer than ten. The rearrangement joins TRBV20-1 to TRBJ2-7; TRBD2 aligns across 10 bases. Per the germline V gene, CDR1 is DFQATT and CDR2 is SNEGSKA (reference sequence). J was trimmed by 5 bases and V by 7 bases; bases with no gene match: 14. CDR3 length equals 15 residues. CDR3 region: CSVSFGTSARDEQYF. CDR3 DNA: TGCAGTGTTTCTTTTGGGACTAGCGCCCGGGACGAGCAGTACTTC.

This clonotype was detected ten times or more. J is TRBJ2-7 and V is TRBV4-1; D not resolved. The CDR3 is 13 residues long. Trimming took off 0 bases at V and 5 bases at J, with 8 bases between the two ends. In germline, CDR1 is MGHRA, CDR2 YSYEKL. CDR3 amino acids: CASSQDRPDEQYF. The CDR3 nucleotides are TGCGCCAGCAGCCAAGATAGACCGGACGAGCAGTACTTC.

This clonotype appeared many times. V is TRBV7-2 and J is TRBJ2-3, with 7 bases fitting TRBD2. CDR3 length: 13 residues. The V and J ends lost 4 bases and 5 bases, in that order; junction bases with no gene match: 3. Germline CDR1 SGHTA, CDR2 FQGNSA. The CDR3: CASSWDYRDTQYF. As DNA, the CDR3 is TGTGCCAGCAGCTGGGACTACAGAGATACGCAGTATTTT.

V usage is TRBV5-8 and J usage is TRBJ1-6; 10 bases are a match to TRBD1. The CDR3 covers 16 residues. Unmatched junction bases numbered 9, after V lost 4 bases and J lost 8 bases. Germline lookup yields CDR1 SGHTS and CDR2 YDEGEE. CDR3 in DNA: TGTGCCAGCAGCAAACCCGGGACAGGGGTTGATTCACCCCTCCACTTT. Translating it yields CASSKPGTGVDSPLHF.

The V gene is TRBV5-1, the J gene TRBJ2-7; D not resolved. V gave up 4 bases and J gave up 6 bases, with 14 bases separating them. The CDR3 is made up of 13 amino acids. The germline V gene encodes CDR1 SGHRS and CDR2 YFSETQ. CDR3 nucleotides: TGCGCCAGCAGCGGTGGAGCTAGTATCGAGCAGTACTTC. Translating gives CASSGGASIEQYF.

The genes are TRBV6-2 or TRBV6-3 and TRBJ2-3; D is undetermined. The CDR3 runs to 17 residues. The V end was cut by 0 bases, the J end by 7 bases, with 20 bases between. Germline V gene data show CDR1 as MNHEY and CDR2 as SVGEGT. CDR3 amino acids: CASSYSRPGLPSNTQYF. As DNA, the CDR3 is TGTGCCAGCAGTTACTCGCGTCCGGGTCTCCCGTCCAATACGCAGTATTTT.